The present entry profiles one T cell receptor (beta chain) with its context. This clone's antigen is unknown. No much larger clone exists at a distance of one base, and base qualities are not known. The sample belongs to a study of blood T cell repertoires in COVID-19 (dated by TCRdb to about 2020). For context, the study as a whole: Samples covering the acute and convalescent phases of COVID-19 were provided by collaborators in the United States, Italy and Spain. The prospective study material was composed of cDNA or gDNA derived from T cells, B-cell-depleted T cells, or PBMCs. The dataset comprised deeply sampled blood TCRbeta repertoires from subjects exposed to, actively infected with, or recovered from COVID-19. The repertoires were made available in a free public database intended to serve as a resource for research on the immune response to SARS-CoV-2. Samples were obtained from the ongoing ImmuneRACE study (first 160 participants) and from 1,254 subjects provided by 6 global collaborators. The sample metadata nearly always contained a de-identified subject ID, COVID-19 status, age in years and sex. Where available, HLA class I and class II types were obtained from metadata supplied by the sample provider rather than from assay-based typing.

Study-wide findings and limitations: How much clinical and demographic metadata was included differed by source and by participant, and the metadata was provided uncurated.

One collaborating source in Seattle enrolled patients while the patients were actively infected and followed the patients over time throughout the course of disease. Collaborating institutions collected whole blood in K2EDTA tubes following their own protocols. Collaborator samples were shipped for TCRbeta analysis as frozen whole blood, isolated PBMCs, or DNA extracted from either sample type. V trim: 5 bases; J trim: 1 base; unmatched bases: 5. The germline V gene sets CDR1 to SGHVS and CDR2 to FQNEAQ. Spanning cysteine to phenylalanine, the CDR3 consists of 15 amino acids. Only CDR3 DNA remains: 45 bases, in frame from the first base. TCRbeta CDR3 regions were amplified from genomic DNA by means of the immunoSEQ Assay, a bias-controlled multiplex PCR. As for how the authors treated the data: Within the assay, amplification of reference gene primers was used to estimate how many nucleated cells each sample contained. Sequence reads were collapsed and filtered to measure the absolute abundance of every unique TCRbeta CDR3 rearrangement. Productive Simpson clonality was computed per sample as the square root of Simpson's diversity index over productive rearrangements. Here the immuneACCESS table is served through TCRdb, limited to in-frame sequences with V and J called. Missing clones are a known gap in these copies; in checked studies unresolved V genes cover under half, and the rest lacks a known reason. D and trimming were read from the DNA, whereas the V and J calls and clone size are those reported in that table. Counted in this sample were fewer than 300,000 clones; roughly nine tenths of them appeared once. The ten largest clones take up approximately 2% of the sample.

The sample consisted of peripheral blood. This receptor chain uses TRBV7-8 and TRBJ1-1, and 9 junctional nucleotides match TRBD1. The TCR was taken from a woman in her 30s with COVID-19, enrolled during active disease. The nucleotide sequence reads TGTGCCAGCAGCCCCCTGACAGGGGGGAACACTGAAGCTTTCTTT. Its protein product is CASSPLTGGNTEAFF.